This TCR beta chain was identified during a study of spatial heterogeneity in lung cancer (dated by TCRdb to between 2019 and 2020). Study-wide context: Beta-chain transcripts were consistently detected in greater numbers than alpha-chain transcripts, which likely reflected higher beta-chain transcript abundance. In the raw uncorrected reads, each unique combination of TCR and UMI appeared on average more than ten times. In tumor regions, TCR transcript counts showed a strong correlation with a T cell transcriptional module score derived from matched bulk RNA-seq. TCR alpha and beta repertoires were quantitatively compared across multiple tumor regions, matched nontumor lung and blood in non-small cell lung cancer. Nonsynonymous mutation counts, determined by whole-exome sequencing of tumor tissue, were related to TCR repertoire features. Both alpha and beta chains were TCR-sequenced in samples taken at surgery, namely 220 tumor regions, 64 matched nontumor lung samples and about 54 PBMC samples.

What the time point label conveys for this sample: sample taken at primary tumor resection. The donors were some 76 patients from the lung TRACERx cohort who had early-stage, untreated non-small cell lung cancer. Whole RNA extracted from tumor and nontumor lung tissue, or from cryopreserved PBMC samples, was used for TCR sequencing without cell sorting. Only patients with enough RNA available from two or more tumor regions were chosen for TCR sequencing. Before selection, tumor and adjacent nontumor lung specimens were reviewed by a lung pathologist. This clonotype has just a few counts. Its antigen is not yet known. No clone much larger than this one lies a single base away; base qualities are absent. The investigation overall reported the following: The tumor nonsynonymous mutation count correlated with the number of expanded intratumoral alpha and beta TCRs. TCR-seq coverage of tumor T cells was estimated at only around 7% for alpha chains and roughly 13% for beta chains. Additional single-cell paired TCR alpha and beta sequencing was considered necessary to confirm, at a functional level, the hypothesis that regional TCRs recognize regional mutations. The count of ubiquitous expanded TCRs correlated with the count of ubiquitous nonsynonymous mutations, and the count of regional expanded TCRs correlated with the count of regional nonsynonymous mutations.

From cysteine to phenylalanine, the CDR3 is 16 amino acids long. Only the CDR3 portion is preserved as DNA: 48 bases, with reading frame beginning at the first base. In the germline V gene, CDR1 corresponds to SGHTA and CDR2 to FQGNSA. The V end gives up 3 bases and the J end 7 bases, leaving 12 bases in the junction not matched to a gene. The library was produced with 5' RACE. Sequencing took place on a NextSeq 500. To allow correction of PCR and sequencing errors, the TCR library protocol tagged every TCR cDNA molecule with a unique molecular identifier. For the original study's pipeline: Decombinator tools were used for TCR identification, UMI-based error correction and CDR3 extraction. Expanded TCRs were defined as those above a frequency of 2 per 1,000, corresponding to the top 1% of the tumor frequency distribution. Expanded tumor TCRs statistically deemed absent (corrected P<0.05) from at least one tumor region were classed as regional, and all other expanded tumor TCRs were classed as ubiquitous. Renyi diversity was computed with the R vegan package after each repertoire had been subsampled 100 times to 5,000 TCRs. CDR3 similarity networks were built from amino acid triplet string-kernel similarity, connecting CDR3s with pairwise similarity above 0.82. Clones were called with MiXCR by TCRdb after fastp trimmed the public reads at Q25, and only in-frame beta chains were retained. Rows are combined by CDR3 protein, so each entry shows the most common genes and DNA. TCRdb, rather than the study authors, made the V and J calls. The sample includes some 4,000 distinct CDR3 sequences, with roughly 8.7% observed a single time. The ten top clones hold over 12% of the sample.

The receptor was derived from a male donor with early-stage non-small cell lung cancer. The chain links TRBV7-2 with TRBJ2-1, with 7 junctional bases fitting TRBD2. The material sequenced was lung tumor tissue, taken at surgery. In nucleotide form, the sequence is TGTGCCAGCAGCTTCCACCGGGGACTAATGGGTAATGAGCAGTTCTTC. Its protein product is CASSFHRGLMGNEQFF.